A selection of T cell receptor beta chains follows, all from one sample in a study of T cells in localized non-small cell lung cancer. Profiled with immunoSEQ multiplex PCR; TCRdb holds only in-frame clones, not every one. The table lists some 82,000 clones, around 80% of them singletons. Sample: PBMCs, taken before any cancer treatment. The receptors shown here come from a man aged 40 to 70 with stage II squamous cell lung carcinoma. Both conserved end residues are part of each CDR3. The D gene is left open where the match is weak. Clone size, where shown, is once, few, many, or a class for clones that have expanded.

j_call | d_call | v_call | clone_size | cdr3_length | cdr3_aa | cdr3_nt
TRBJ2-5 | TRBD2 | TRBV29-1 | - | 13 | CSFRGTSGETQYF | TGCAGCTTTAGGGGGACTAGCGGAGAGACCCAGTACTTC
TRBJ1-5 | - | TRBV4-3 | - | 17 | CASSQEVGSSGNQPQHF | TGCGCCAGCAGCCAAGAGGTTGGTTCGAGCGGCAATCAGCCCCAGCATTTT
TRBJ1-4 | - | TRBV4-1 | few | 15 | CASSQVEGAYEKLFF | TGCGCCAGCAGCCAGGTGGAAGGGGCGTACGAAAAACTGTTTTTT
TRBJ1-1 | - | TRBV23-1 | few | 17 | CASSQSGASPMNTEAFF | TGCGCCAGCAGTCAATCCGGGGCGTCTCCAATGAACACTGAAGCTTTCTTT
TRBJ2-1 | - | TRBV7-9 | - | 14 | CASRRSGLVDEQFF | TGTGCCAGCAGGCGATCCGGACTTGTGGATGAGCAGTTCTTC
TRBJ2-7 | TRBD1 | TRBV19 | - | 14 | CASSGGQGAYEQYF | TGTGCCAGTAGTGGGGGACAGGGGGCCTACGAGCAGTACTTC
TRBJ2-3 | - | TRBV7-2 | once | 15 | CASSPGGGRPATQYF | TGTGCCAGCAGCCCAGGCGGGGGCCGACCAGCTACGCAGTATTTT
TRBJ1-5 | - | TRBV10-3 | - | 14 | CAISELGGTQPQHF | TGTGCCATCAGTGAGTTAGGAGGGACCCAGCCCCAGCATTTT
TRBJ1-6 | - | TRBV5-6 | - | 14 | CASSLQGSNSPLHF | TGTGCCAGCAGCTTGCAGGGTTCAAACTCACCCCTCCACTTT
TRBJ2-7 | - | TRBV6-1 | - | 13 | CASTVGSSLEQYF | TGTGCCAGCACGGTTGGGTCGTCCCTCGAGCAGTACTTC
TRBJ2-2 | TRBD2 | TRBV5-1 | - | 17 | CASSPTGSGRLAGELFF | TGCGCCAGCAGCCCCACGGGGAGCGGGAGATTAGCCGGGGAGCTGTTTTTT
TRBJ2-3 | TRBD2 | TRBV9 | - | 15 | CASSELAGGTDTQYF | TGTGCCAGCAGCGAACTAGCGGGGGGAACAGATACGCAGTATTTT
TRBJ2-5 | - | TRBV10-1 | - | 14 | CASSELDLQETQYF | TGCGCCAGCAGTGAGTTAGATTTACAAGAGACCCAGTACTTC
TRBJ2-1 | TRBD2 | TRBV5-1 | - | 15 | CASNIGGTNYNEQFF | TGCGCCAGCAACATCGGGGGGACCAACTACAATGAGCAGTTCTTC
TRBJ2-7 | - | TRBV19 | medium-sized | 13 | CASSGTLGYEQYF | TGTGCCAGTAGTGGGACTCTGGGATACGAGCAGTACTTC
TRBJ2-7 | - | TRBV6-6 | - | 11 | CASRGPYEQYF | TGTGCCAGCAGGGGACCCTACGAGCAGTACTTC
TRBJ1-1 | - | TRBV7-3 | few | 13 | CASSLEVNTEAFF | TGTGCCAGCAGCTTGGAGGTTAACACTGAAGCTTTCTTT
TRBJ2-7 | - | TRBV21-1 | - | 16 | CASLKKGDSSSYEQYF | TGTGCCAGCTTAAAAAAAGGAGACAGCTCCTCCTACGAGCAGTACTTC
TRBJ2-4 | - | TRBV4-1 | - | 15 | CASSGIYSAKNIQYF | TGCGCCAGCAGCGGGATTTACTCTGCCAAAAACATTCAGTACTTC
TRBJ2-7 | TRBD1 | TRBV6-5 | - | 15 | CASSYTDRGRSEQYF | TGTGCCAGCAGTTACACAGACAGGGGACGGAGCGAGCAGTACTTC
TRBJ2-2 | - | TRBV21-1 | - | 20 | CASSKERGLAGGRNTGELFF | TGTGCCAGCAGCAAAGAGAGGGGACTAGCGGGAGGGCGGAACACCGGGGAGCTGTTTTTT
TRBJ1-6 | - | TRBV6-1 | - | 13 | CASRQLRDSPLHF | TGTGCCAGCAGACAGTTAAGGGATTCACCCCTCCACTTT
TRBJ2-2 | - | TRBV11-3 | - | 14 | CASSLGGNTGELFF | TGTGCCAGCAGCTTAGGGGGGAACACCGGGGAGCTGTTTTTT
TRBJ2-7 | TRBD1 | TRBV5-5 | - | 15 | CASSLRDRVVGEQYF | TGTGCCAGCAGCTTAAGGGACAGGGTGGTTGGCGAGCAGTACTTC
TRBJ2-1 | TRBD2 | TRBV5-6 | once | 15 | CASSLQLAGYNEQFF | TGTGCCAGCAGCTTACAACTAGCGGGCTACAATGAGCAGTTCTTC
TRBJ1-1 | - | TRBV10-3 | - | 13 | CAISDPMNTEAFF | TGTGCCATCAGTGACCCAATGAACACTGAAGCTTTCTTT
TRBJ2-1 | - | TRBV27 | - | 13 | CASTLGPYNEQFF | TGTGCCAGCACTTTGGGTCCGTACAATGAGCAGTTCTTC
TRBJ2-5 | TRBD1 | TRBV4-1 | - | 15 | CASSQYTGGGETQYF | TGCGCCAGCAGCCAGTATACAGGGGGCGGGGAGACCCAGTACTTC
TRBJ2-1 | TRBD1 | TRBV29-1 | - | 13 | CSVKDRQSNEQFF | TGCAGCGTCAAGGACAGGCAATCCAATGAGCAGTTCTTC
TRBJ1-5 | - | TRBV10-3 | - | 13 | CAISEGSNQPQHF | TGTGCCATCAGTGAGGGAAGCAATCAGCCCCAGCATTTT
TRBJ2-7 | TRBD2 | TRBV14 | - | 14 | CASSHGGWMSEQYF | TGTGCCAGCAGCCACGGGGGGTGGATGAGCGAGCAGTACTTC
TRBJ1-3 | - | TRBV6-5 | few | 11 | CASSGPNTIYF | TGTGCCAGCTCTGGACCAAACACCATATATTTT
TRBJ1-5 | TRBD1 | TRBV5-6 | - | 15 | CASSLWTGVNQPQHF | TGTGCCAGCAGCTTATGGACAGGGGTCAATCAGCCCCAGCATTTT
TRBJ2-7 | - | TRBV6-5 | - | 13 | CASGRTDGGEQYF | TGTGCCAGCGGACGGACAGACGGCGGCGAGCAGTACTTC
TRBJ1-5 | - | TRBV4-1 | few | 15 | CASSQPDLPNQPQHF | TGCGCCAGCAGCCAACCCGACCTCCCCAATCAGCCCCAGCATTTT
TRBJ2-1 | TRBD2 | TRBV5-6 | once | 18 | CASSLRSAGGSSYNEQFF | TGTGCCAGCAGCCTAAGATCGGCGGGGGGCTCCTCCTACAATGAGCAGTTCTTC
TRBJ2-7 | TRBD2 | TRBV7-2 | few | 14 | CASSLSPSGYEQYF | TGTGCCAGCAGCTTAAGTCCTAGCGGCTACGAGCAGTACTTC
TRBJ1-1 | - | TRBV27 | medium-sized | 14 | CASHPQGPNTEAFF | TGTGCCAGCCATCCCCAGGGGCCGAACACTGAAGCTTTCTTT
TRBJ2-3 | TRBD2 | TRBV4-2 | - | 15 | CASSHGTSGLDTQYF | TGTGCCAGCAGCCACGGGACTAGCGGGTTAGATACGCAGTATTTT